The rows below give T cell receptor beta chains drawn from one sample of a study of blood T cell repertoires in COVID-19. The method was immunoSEQ multiplex PCR; TCRdb's version includes in-frame clones alone and lacks a portion of them. The sample shows roughly 250,000 clones, 75% to 90% of them seen only once. The sequencing input was peripheral blood. The receptors were gathered from a woman aged 60-75 years with active or convalescent COVID-19. CDR3s include the opening cysteine and the closing phenylalanine or tryptophan. Each record gives: clone size, D gene, J gene, V gene, CDR3 protein, CDR3 DNA. The D gene is left open where the match is weak. For some rows the clone size is stated as once, few or many, or as a class when expanded; others skip it.

>NA|TRBD1|TRBJ1-1|TRBV19
CASSTDRGNTEAFF
TGTGCCAGTAGTACGGACAGGGGGAACACTGAAGCTTTCTTT
>NA|TRBD1|TRBJ1-2|TRBV6-6
CASSRDRDNGYTF
TGTGCCAGCAGTCGTGACAGGGACAATGGCTACACCTTC
>NA|TRBD2|TRBJ2-3|TRBV7-9
CASSLGPSGGDTQYF
TGTGCCAGCAGCTTAGGCCCTAGCGGGGGTGATACGCAGTATTTT
>NA|TRBD2|TRBJ2-7|TRBV7-2
CASSKWLGTTYEQYF
TGTGCCAGCAGCAAGTGGCTGGGGACTACCTACGAGCAGTACTTC
>once|NA|TRBJ1-5|TRBV30
CTWSATGRTSNQPQHF
TGTACCTGGAGTGCTACAGGACGAACAAGCAATCAGCCCCAGCATTTT
>NA|TRBD1|TRBJ2-5|TRBV6-5
CATRPRTGVQETQYF
TGTGCCACCCGCCCCAGGACAGGGGTTCAAGAGACCCAGTACTTC
>once|NA|TRBJ2-3|TRBV2
CASSEEPRRGRGRDTQYF
TGTGCCAGCAGTGAAGAACCGCGGCGGGGGCGTGGTAGAGATACGCAGTATTTT
>NA|TRBD1|TRBJ2-7|TRBV5-1
CASSSRARTGVKDEQYF
TGCGCCAGCAGCTCTAGGGCCCGGACAGGGGTAAAGGACGAGCAGTACTTC
>NA|TRBD2|TRBJ2-7|TRBV5-1
CASSFSPHGGDNYGYEQYF
TGCGCCAGCAGCTTTAGCCCCCACGGGGGGGACAACTACGGCTACGAGCAGTACTTC
>NA|NA|TRBJ1-3|TRBV27
CASRGHSGNTIYF
TGTGCCAGCAGAGGACACTCTGGAAACACCATATATTTT
>NA|TRBD1|TRBJ1-1|TRBV18
CASRAGTGGGGRAEAFF
TGTGCCAGCCGTGCCGGGACAGGGGGAGGCGGAAGGGCTGAAGCTTTCTTT
>few|TRBD2|TRBJ2-2|TRBV6-5
CAGRPGGPDTGELFF
TGTGCCGGCCGTCCGGGGGGGCCGGACACCGGGGAGCTGTTTTTT
>NA|NA|TRBJ1-2|TRBV15
CATSRERDAGSGYTF
TGTGCCACCAGCAGAGAGCGGGACGCCGGAAGTGGCTACACCTTC
>few|TRBD1|TRBJ1-2|TRBV12-3/TRBV12-4
CASSFRGIHGYTF
TGTGCCAGCAGTTTCAGGGGGATACATGGCTACACCTTC
>NA|NA|TRBJ2-7|TRBV7-8
CASSPTGSYEQYF
TGTGCCAGCAGCCCGACAGGTTCCTACGAGCAGTACTTC
>NA|NA|TRBJ1-2|TRBV11-3
CASSLRGYGYTF
TGTGCCAGCAGCTTACGGGGCTATGGCTACACCTTC
>NA|TRBD2|TRBJ2-1|TRBV4-2
CASSLSLAGGEQFF
TGTGCCAGCAGCCTATCCTTAGCGGGAGGCGAGCAGTTCTTC
>NA|NA|TRBJ1-6|TRBV15
CATSGVANSPLHF
TGTGCCACCAGCGGAGTGGCCAATTCACCCCTCCACTTT
>once|NA|TRBJ1-2|TRBV6-5
CASSYRGGGYTF
TGTGCCAGCAGTTACAGGGGTGGAGGCTACACCTTC
>NA|NA|TRBJ1-4|TRBV5-1
CASSPGGTGNEKLFF
TGCGCCAGCAGCCCGGGAGGGACGGGCAACGAAAAACTGTTTTTT
>NA|NA|TRBJ2-1|TRBV4-3
CASSQDRGNSYNEQFF
TGCGCCAGCAGCCAAGATCGGGGTAACTCCTACAATGAGCAGTTCTTC
>NA|NA|TRBJ2-1|TRBV5-6
CASSLAPEQFF
TGTGCCAGCAGCTTGGCTCCTGAGCAGTTCTTC
>few|NA|TRBJ2-3|TRBV9
CASSRGQSNTDTQYF
TGTGCCAGCAGCCGGGGACAATCCAACACAGATACGCAGTATTTT
>NA|NA|TRBJ1-1|TRBV6-6
CASSSHMRDTEAFF
TGTGCCAGCAGTTCCCATATGCGGGACACTGAAGCTTTCTTT
>NA|TRBD1|TRBJ1-6|TRBV7-2
CASSLPDRASPLHF
TGTGCCAGCAGCTTACCCGACAGGGCATCACCCCTCCACTTT
>NA|NA|TRBJ1-5|TRBV7-8
CASSLGADRRLQPQHF
TGTGCCAGCAGCTTAGGAGCGGACAGAAGACTCCAGCCCCAGCATTTT
>NA|TRBD1|TRBJ1-1|TRBV29-1
CSVGGTGAGFNTEAFF
TGCAGCGTTGGGGGGACAGGGGCAGGATTTAACACTGAAGCTTTCTTT
>once|TRBD2|TRBJ2-3|TRBV6-5
CASREGLAGTDTQYF
TGTGCCAGCAGGGAGGGACTAGCGGGGACAGATACGCAGTATTTT
>NA|TRBD1|TRBJ1-2|TRBV30
CAWSPGPGQSYGYTF
TGTGCCTGGAGTCCAGGGCCGGGACAGTCCTATGGCTACACCTTC
>NA|TRBD1|TRBJ1-1|TRBV9
CASSVPSNRGNTEAFF
TGTGCCAGCAGCGTCCCATCAAACAGGGGGAACACTGAAGCTTTCTTT
>NA|TRBD1|TRBJ2-2|TRBV18
CASSPRAGTGGTGELFF
TGTGCCAGCTCACCACGGGCCGGGACAGGGGGCACCGGGGAGCTGTTTTTT
>NA|TRBD2|TRBJ2-5|TRBV18
CASSPGTQRGVLETQYF
TGTGCCAGCTCACCGGGGACGCAGCGGGGGGTCCTGGAGACCCAGTACTTC
>NA|NA|TRBJ1-1|TRBV27
CASAGYAEAFF
TGTGCCAGCGCGGGGTACGCTGAAGCTTTCTTT
>NA|TRBD1|TRBJ1-2|TRBV7-9
CASSRQTGANGYTF
TGTGCCAGCAGCCGACAGACAGGGGCTAATGGCTACACCTTC
>NA|NA|TRBJ1-5|TRBV5-1
CASSLVVGPDQPQHF
TGCGCCAGCAGCTTGGTTGTGGGGCCGGATCAGCCCCAGCATTTT
>few|TRBD1|TRBJ2-1|TRBV7-9
CASSSFLRGRAYNEQFF
TGTGCCAGCAGTTCCTTCCTCAGGGGGCGGGCCTACAATGAGCAGTTCTTC
>NA|NA|TRBJ1-2|TRBV27
CASSYSRRQSYGYTF
TGTGCCAGCAGTTACAGCAGGCGCCAGTCCTATGGCTACACCTTC
>NA|NA|TRBJ1-1|TRBV2
CASSERRDRRNTEAFF
TGTGCCAGCAGTGAAAGGAGGGACCGACGGAACACTGAAGCTTTCTTT
>NA|TRBD1|TRBJ1-2|TRBV9
CASSVGQGYGYTF
TGTGCCAGCAGCGTAGGACAGGGCTATGGCTACACCTTC
>NA|NA|TRBJ1-1|TRBV7-9
CASSRGGTEAFF
TGTGCCAGTTCCAGGGGTGGGACTGAAGCTTTCTTT
>NA|NA|TRBJ1-1|TRBV27
CASSLMLGHENTEAFF
TGTGCCAGCAGTTTAATGCTGGGCCACGAGAACACTGAAGCTTTCTTT
>few|TRBD2|TRBJ2-3|TRBV6-5
CASMAGGPTDTQYF
TGTGCCAGCATGGCGGGGGGACCCACAGATACGCAGTATTTT
>few|NA|TRBJ2-1|TRBV3-1/TRBV3-2
CASSHPRLDNEQFF
TGTGCCAGCAGCCACCCACGGCTAGACAATGAGCAGTTCTTC
>NA|TRBD1|TRBJ1-1|TRBV30
CAWSEQGADTEAFF
TGTGCCTGGAGTGAACAGGGGGCAGACACTGAAGCTTTCTTT
>once|NA|TRBJ2-3|TRBV7-9
CASSLATGPTDTQYF
TGTGCCAGCAGCTTAGCAACAGGACCCACAGATACGCAGTATTTT